These 32 T cell receptor beta chains were sequenced from one sample in a study of CD8 T cells in ankylosing spondylitis. Findings and limits, study-wide: Ankylosing spondylitis blood appeared to be characterized by a TCR beta motif of under ten highly homologous variants.

Their antigens are not known. TCRdb re-called the 5' RACE reads with MiXCR, one entry per CDR3 protein. The table has more than 600,000 distinct CDR3 sequences, around 17% seen once. The sample consisted of blood, either unsorted or a sorted T cell fraction (not recorded which). These receptors came from a male donor with ankylosing spondylitis.

The chain uses TRBV4-2 and TRBJ2-2; D might be TRBD1 (5 bases). This CDR3 comprises 14 residues. V lost 4 bases and J 6 bases, leaving 12 bases between the germline ends. The germline CDR1 and CDR2 sequences are LGHNA and YNFKEQ. CDR3 sequence reads: CASSRLTDSGELFF. The CDR3 nucleotides read TGTGCCAGCAGCCGATTGACAGATTCCGGGGAGCTGTTTTTT.

The sample holds a few counts of this clonotype. The chain employs TRBV10-3 and TRBJ2-3; TRBD2 matches 12 bases. J was trimmed by 1 base and V by 10 bases; bases with no gene match: 3. Per germline, CDR1 ENHRY and CDR2 SYGVKD. This CDR3 region has 14 residues. The CDR3 is CATRTSGGTDTQYF. The CDR3, as DNA: TGTGCCACCAGGACTAGCGGGGGCACAGATACGCAGTATTTT.

The J gene is TRBJ2-6, the V gene TRBV27, with 8 bases that match TRBD1. With V trimmed by 4 bases and J by 4 bases, 9 bases remained unmatched. CDR1 and CDR2 (germline): MNHEY, SMNVEV (reference sequence). The CDR3 has 17 amino acids. CDR3 in DNA: TGTGCCAGCAGTTCCTACAAGGACAGGGCCGGGGCCAACGTCCTGACTTTC. Residues: CASSSYKDRAGANVLTF. The full variable domain, rest sourced from reference TRBV27 and TRBJ2-6, is EAQVTQNPRYLITVTGKKLTVTCSQNMNHEYMSWYRQDPGLGLRQIYYSMNVEVTDKGDVPEGYKVSRKEKRNFPLILESPSPNQTSLYFCASSSYKDRAGANVLTFGAGSRLTVL.

This chain joins TRBV9 and TRBJ1-1; TRBD1 aligns across 7 bases. Unmatched junction bases numbered 12, after V lost 4 bases and J lost 0 bases. CDR3 size: 17 residues. Germline CDR1 reads SGDLS; CDR2 reads YYNGEE. CDR3 amino acids: CASSPVPGQWMNTEAFF. In DNA form, the CDR3 reads TGTGCCAGCAGCCCCGTCCCGGGACAGTGGATGAACACTGAAGCTTTCTTT. The whole variable domain, filled in from reference TRBV9 and TRBJ1-1, reads DSGVTQTPKHLITATGQRVTLRCSPRSGDLSVYWYQQSLDQGLQFLIQYYNGEERAKGNILERFSAQQFPDLHSELNLSSLELGDSALYFCASSPVPGQWMNTEAFFGQGTRLTVV.

In this sample, this clonotype turned up a few times. The chain uses TRBV18 and TRBJ1-4; D call uncertain. V lost 8 bases and J 0 bases, leaving 7 bases between the germline ends. The germline gives CDR1 KGHSH, CDR2 LQKENI. The CDR3 length is 13 residues. The CDR3 DNA reads as TGTGCCAGCGCGCGGGCAACTAATGAAAAACTGTTTTTT. It codes for CASARATNEKLFF.

This clonotype was observed a few times. The V call is TRBV6-5, the J call TRBJ2-7; D unresolved. This CDR3 is 14 amino acids long. From germline, CDR1 is MNHEY and CDR2 SVGAGI. Trimming shortened V by 5 bases and J by 5 bases, and 16 bases separated the two germline ends. Written as DNA, the CDR3 is TGTGCCAGCAGTCTACAGACTGGATCGGACGAGCAGTACTTC. Amino acids: CASSLQTGSDEQYF.

This clonotype was seen only a few times. The rearrangement joins TRBV29-1 to TRBJ2-7; D ambiguous. V lost 4 bases and J 0 bases, leaving 13 bases between the germline ends. Germline assignment: CDR1 SQVTM and CDR2 ANQGSEA. This CDR3 has 14 residues. DNA of the CDR3: TGCAGCGTTGTGTCGCAGGAAAACTCCTACGAGCAGTACTTC. Encoded protein: CSVVSQENSYEQYF.

The gene calls are TRBV6-5 and TRBJ2-5; 8 bases line up with TRBD1. The CDR3 has 14 amino acids. Germline CDR1 MNHEY, CDR2 SVGAGI. The V and J ends lost 4 bases and 5 bases, in that order; junction bases with no gene match: 6. In nucleotides, the CDR3 is TGTGCCAGCAGTTCGTTCAGGGGGCTGGAGACCCAGTACTTC. This encodes CASSSFRGLETQYF.

The chain recombines TRBV12-3 or TRBV12-4 with TRBJ1-5, with a possible D match to TRBD1 (5 bases). The V end was cut by 6 bases, the J end by 1 base, with 13 bases between. There are 15 residues in the CDR3. The CDR3 is CASSVNRDSNQPQHF. DNA for the CDR3: TGTGCCAGCAGCGTCAACCGGGACAGCAATCAGCCCCAGCATTTT.

This clonotype was detected only a few times. The chain has TRBV27 and TRBJ2-1; D call uncertain. The V gene's germline CDR1 is MNHEY and CDR2 SMNVEV (reference sequence). The CDR3 sequence is 14 residues long. V was pared by 4 bases and J by 1 base, with 8 bases between. The CDR3 protein is CASSSEFSYNEQFF. CDR3 sequence (DNA): TGTGCCAGCAGTTCTGAGTTTTCCTACAATGAGCAGTTCTTC.

J is TRBJ2-1 and V is TRBV6-1, with 7 bases aligning to TRBD1. The ends lost 4 bases at V and 0 bases at J; junction bases unmatched: 3. The CDR3 sequence is 15 residues long. Germline lookup yields CDR1 MNHNS and CDR2 SASEGT. This chain's CDR3 is CASSVGQSSYNEQFF. The CDR3 bases are TGTGCCAGCAGTGTGGGACAGTCCTCCTACAATGAGCAGTTCTTC.

This clonotype was picked up a small number of times. J is TRBJ2-7 and V is TRBV6-1; 8 nucleotides line up with TRBD1. The germline gives CDR1 MNHNS, CDR2 SASEGT. Unmatched junction bases numbered 10, after V lost 6 bases and J lost 3 bases. This CDR3 region has 15 residues. The DNA of the CDR3 is TGTGCCAGCAGCAACCGGACAGGGCAAAACTACGAGCAGTACTTC. Its protein is CASSNRTGQNYEQYF.

The sample holds many counts of this clonotype. The chain joins TRBV12-3 or TRBV12-4 to TRBJ2-1; D is perhaps TRBD1 or TRBD2 (5 bases each). This CDR3 has 15 residues. Trimming took 3 bases from V and 2 from J, leaving 11 bases between them. The CDR3: CASSLGDGAYNEQFF. The CDR3, as DNA: TGTGCCAGCAGTTTGGGGGACGGCGCCTACAATGAGCAGTTCTTC.

This clonotype occurred a few times. The chain employs TRBV7-8 and TRBJ2-1; D gene uncertain. V was cut by 2 bases and J by 6 bases, with 5 bases left in between. Germline CDR1 SGHVS, CDR2 FQNEAQ. The length of the CDR3 is 12 residues. CDR3 residues: CASSLQANEQFF. In nucleotides, the CDR3 is TGTGCCAGCAGCTTACAGGCCAATGAGCAGTTCTTC.

This clonotype came up a few times. The rearrangement joins TRBV27 to TRBJ2-7, with TRBD1 matching over 10 bases. Trimming took 6 bases from V and 4 from J; bases not matched to a gene: 3. CDR3 length: 13 amino acids. Looked up from germline, CDR1 is MNHEY and CDR2 is SMNVEV (reference sequence). The CDR3 coding sequence is TGTGCCAGCAGAGGACAGGGGGGGTACGAGCAGTACTTC. Translating it yields CASRGQGGYEQYF.

This clonotype has ten or more counts. This chain connects TRBV12-3 or TRBV12-4 to TRBJ2-1; no clear D gene. Trimming removed 3 bases at V and 5 bases at J, with 11 bases between. The CDR3 sequence is 14 residues long. The CDR3 region is CASSLGRPDNEQFF. The CDR3 nucleotides read TGTGCCAGCAGTTTGGGCAGGCCGGACAATGAGCAGTTCTTC.

The chain uses TRBV29-1 and TRBJ1-4, with D unclear. V was clipped by 4 bases and J by 8 bases, with 14 bases between them. The CDR3 has 13 residues. Germline V CDR1 and CDR2: SQVTM, ANQGSEA. The CDR3: CSVVGQAGEKLFF. The CDR3 DNA sequence: TGCAGCGTTGTGGGTCAGGCGGGCGAAAAACTGTTTTTT. The entire variable domain, with the rest obtained from reference TRBV29-1 and TRBJ1-4, is as follows: SAVISQKPSRDICQRGTSLTIQCQVDSQVTMMFWYRQQPGQSLTLIATANQGSEATYESGFVIDKFPISRPNLTFSTLTVSNMSPEDSSIYLCSVVGQAGEKLFFGSGTQLSVL.

The rearrangement joins TRBV15 to TRBJ1-2, with unresolved D. The germline V gene has CDR1 LNHNV and CDR2 YYDKDF (reference sequence). V lost 0 bases, J lost 6 bases, and 17 bases lay in between. The CDR3 has 16 amino acids. The DNA for the CDR3 is TGTGCCACCAGCAGAGATGGGATCTCCCTCCTACATGGCTACACCTTC. It specifies CATSRDGISLLHGYTF.

The V gene is TRBV5-1, the J gene TRBJ1-1, with D unresolved. CDR3 length: 15 residues. Trimming took 0 bases from V and 1 from J, leaving 10 bases between them. Germline CDR1 reads SGHRS; CDR2 reads YFSETQ. The CDR3 protein is CASSLAESPNTEAFF. The CDR3 DNA reads as TGCGCCAGCAGCTTGGCCGAGAGTCCGAACACTGAAGCTTTCTTT.

The table lists this clonotype with a few counts. J is TRBJ2-1 and V is TRBV25-1, with 7 bases identical to TRBD1. CDR3 length: 12 residues. J was trimmed by 15 bases and V by 3 bases; bases with no gene match: 8. Germline V lookup: CDR1 MGHDK, CDR2 SYGVNS. CDR3 in amino acids: CASSDRDSIRFF. In DNA form, the CDR3 reads TGTGCCAGCAGTGACCGGGACAGCATTCGGTTCTTC.

This chain links TRBV11-3 with TRBJ2-3; D remains unclear. Between the trimmed V and J ends, which lost 0 bases and 6 bases, there was a span of 4 bases. The CDR3 runs to 12 residues. The germline gives CDR1 SGHNT, CDR2 YENEEA. The CDR3 DNA reads TGTGCCAGCAGCTTAGATATGGATACGCAGTATTTT. Its protein product is CASSLDMDTQYF.

V and J are TRBV5-5 and TRBJ2-2; weak D call: TRBD2 (5 bases). The CDR3 spans 16 residues. Trimming removed 0 bases at V and 6 bases at J, with 15 bases between. The germline V gene encodes CDR1 SGHKS and CDR2 YYEKEE (reference sequence). The CDR3 is CASSLELDPRAGELFF. The CDR3 nucleotides are TGTGCCAGCAGCTTGGAGCTCGACCCGCGGGCCGGGGAGCTGTTTTTT.

This clonotype was seen more than once but under ten times. The chain combines TRBV12-3 or TRBV12-4 with TRBJ1-1, with 7 nucleotides matching TRBD1. The CDR3 has 17 residues. The V and J ends lost 5 bases and 2 bases, in that order; junction bases with no gene match: 14. The CDR3 nucleotides read TGTGCCAGCAGTACCGATCTAGCCGGGACAGATAACACTGAAGCTTTCTTT. This codes for CASSTDLAGTDNTEAFF.

The J gene is TRBJ2-2, the V gene TRBV13, with a possible D match to TRBD1 (5 bases). Germline V lookup: CDR1 PRHDT, CDR2 FYEKMQ (reference sequence). The CDR3 runs to 19 residues. V was trimmed by 2 bases and J by 2 bases, leaving 21 bases between them. The DNA for the CDR3 is TGTGCCAGCAGCTTATTCAACAGGTTTGGCAACGGCAACACCGGGGAGCTGTTTTTT. Amino acid sequence: CASSLFNRFGNGNTGELFF.

V and J are TRBV11-2 and TRBJ1-1; 10 bases map to TRBD1. V trimming: 2 bases; J trimming: 3 bases; junction bases outside the gene matches: 15. The CDR3 spans 19 residues. The germline CDR1 and CDR2 sequences are SGHAT and FQNNGV. The CDR3 is CASSLFPIKAGTGDTEAFF. CDR3 nucleotide sequence: TGTGCCAGCAGCTTATTCCCCATAAAGGCCGGGACAGGGGACACTGAAGCTTTCTTT.

This clonotype came up many times. The gene calls are TRBV27 and TRBJ1-6, with 8 positions matching TRBD1. Germline assignment: CDR1 MNHEY and CDR2 SMNVEV (reference sequence). The CDR3 is 15 amino acids. V lost 3 bases and J lost 9; bases outside the gene matches: 7. The CDR3 DNA is TGTGCCAGCAGTTTCGTGCGCAGGGGGCCTTCACCCCTCCACTTT. This translates into CASSFVRRGPSPLHF.

This chain joins TRBV4-1 and TRBJ2-2, with a tentative D call TRBD1 (5 bases). The V end was cut by 3 bases, the J end by 5 bases, with 7 bases between. CDR1 and CDR2 from the germline V gene are MGHRA and YSYEKL. The CDR3 has 13 residues. The CDR3 DNA reads TGCGCCAGCAGCCATCAGGGAACCGGGGAGCTGTTTTTT. Encoded protein: CASSHQGTGELFF.

The V call is TRBV27, the J call TRBJ2-4, with TRBD1 matching 7 bases. Germline values: CDR1 MNHEY, CDR2 SMNVEV (reference sequence). This CDR3 contains 15 residues. Trimming at V came to 3 bases and at J to 0 bases, leaving 2 bases not matched to a gene. CDR3 in amino acids: CASSFTGVAKNIQYF. Written as DNA, the CDR3 is TGTGCCAGCAGTTTTACAGGGGTAGCCAAAAACATTCAGTACTTC.

The chain has TRBV12-3 or TRBV12-4 and TRBJ2-5; D is ambiguous. V gave up 8 bases and J gave up 4 bases, with 14 bases separating them. The CDR3 loop spans 13 amino acids. The CDR3, as DNA: TGTGCCAGCCGTCAAGGGCGAGGAGAGACCCAGTACTTC. As protein: CASRQGRGETQYF.

This clonotype was recorded many times. The CDR3: CASNPPYREQYF. CDR3 DNA: TGTGCCAGCAACCCCCCCTATAGGGAGCAGTACTTC. The V call is TRBV2, the J call TRBJ2-7; D unresolved. Germline CDR1 reads SNHLY; CDR2 reads FYNNEI. This CDR3 region has 12 residues. The V and J ends lost 7 bases and 7 bases respectively, with 14 bases between them.

This clonotype was observed at least ten times. This chain links TRBV20-1 with TRBJ2-5; maybe TRBD2 (5 bases). The CDR3 length is 13 residues. Germline CDR1 reads DFQATT; CDR2 reads SNEGSKA (reference sequence). V lost 2 bases to trimming and J lost 5 bases, with 12 bases between them. CDR3 amino acids: CSARHGNGETQYF. The CDR3 DNA sequence: TGCAGTGCTAGACACGGGAATGGGGAGACCCAGTACTTC.

This clonotype was picked up a small number of times. This sequence joins TRBV4-2 and TRBJ1-5; tentative D call: TRBD1 (6 bases). Trimming shortened V by 1 base and J by 5 bases, and 12 bases separated the two germline ends. The length of the CDR3 is 15 residues. The germline CDR1 and CDR2 sequences are LGHNA and YNFKEQ. Here the CDR3 reads CASSQVGQPDQPQHF. CDR3 bases: TGTGCCAGCAGCCAAGTTGGACAGCCCGATCAGCCCCAGCATTTT.